These 8 T cell receptor beta chains were sequenced from one sample in a study of early T cells in non-severe SARS-CoV-2 infection. TCRdb called the 5' RACE reads again in MiXCR, with one record for every CDR3 protein. The sample lists around 25,000 distinct CDR3 sequences; about 4.7% were seen once. The specimen sequenced was whole blood. The receptor source for this set is an adult who was a healthcare worker with PCR-confirmed SARS-CoV-2 infection or an uninfected control (not recorded which).

Many counts were recorded for this clonotype. The chain combines TRBV29-1 with TRBJ1-2, with D perhaps matching TRBD1 (5 bases). Per the germline V gene, CDR1 is SQVTM and CDR2 is ANQGSEA. There are 13 residues in the CDR3. V lost 7 bases to trimming and J lost 6 bases, with 18 bases between them. CDR3 region: CSAGGGGKDGYTF. CDR3 DNA: TGCAGCGCTGGCGGTGGGGGAAAGGATGGCTACACCTTC.

This clonotype was seen many times. The genes are TRBV20-1 and TRBJ2-2; TRBD2 aligns across 13 bases. Germline CDR1 is DFQATT and CDR2 is SNEGSKA (reference sequence). With 5 bases clipped from V and 2 bases from J, the junction kept 2 bases outside the gene matches. The CDR3 runs to 15 residues. The DNA for the CDR3 is TGCAGTGCTTCGGGACTAGCGGGAAACACCGGGGAGCTGTTTTTT. Residues: CSASGLAGNTGELFF.

This clonotype was seen a handful of times. V and J are TRBV20-1 and TRBJ2-3; 10 nucleotides align to TRBD2. The V gene end was trimmed by 3 bases and the J gene end by 2 bases; junction bases not matched to a gene: 2. Germline V gene sequence: CDR1 DFQATT, CDR2 SNEGSKA (reference sequence). This CDR3 has 14 amino acids. The CDR3 region is CSASTSGNTDTQYF. The DNA for the CDR3 is TGCAGTGCTAGTACTAGCGGGAACACAGATACGCAGTATTTT.

A few counts support this clonotype. The chain employs TRBV5-1 and TRBJ2-7, with TRBD2 matching 13 bases. The CDR3 runs to 17 residues. Germline lookup yields CDR1 SGHRS and CDR2 YFSETQ. The V and J ends lost 4 bases and 0 bases, in that order; junction bases with no gene match: 7. CDR3 sequence: CASSGGTSGVLSYEQYF. The CDR3, as DNA: TGCGCCAGCAGCGGGGGGACTAGCGGGGTCCTCTCCTACGAGCAGTACTTC.

In its sample, this clonotype was seen many times. The chain is built from TRBV11-2 and TRBJ2-3; D remains unclear. CDR1 is SGHAT, CDR2 FQNNGV, per germline. The length of the CDR3 is 14 residues. The V end was cut by 1 base, the J end by 1 base, with 6 bases between. The CDR3 nucleotides are TGTGCCAGCAGCTTAGTGGGCGGCACAGATACGCAGTATTTT. Translation: CASSLVGGTDTQYF.

There are a few counts of this clonotype. The chain carries TRBV7-3 and TRBJ2-7, with D perhaps matching TRBD1 (6 bases). Trimming took 2 bases from V and 0 from J, leaving 17 bases between them. Germline V gives CDR1 SGHTA, CDR2 FQGTGA. The CDR3 spans 17 residues. CDR3 coding DNA: TGTGCCAGCAGCTTAGGGGGCGGACAGCGGAACTCCTACGAGCAGTACTTC. Its protein product is CASSLGGGQRNSYEQYF.

This clonotype was detected ten times or more. The chain couples TRBV9 to TRBJ1-4; TRBD1 is a possible D gene (5 bases). There are 13 residues in the CDR3. In germline, CDR1 is SGDLS, CDR2 YYNGEE. Trimming left V 5 bases short and J 11 bases short, with 16 bases between. CDR3 residues: CASSSGGREKLFF. The CDR3 DNA sequence: TGTGCCAGCAGTTCGGGGGGGAGAGAGAAACTGTTTTTT.

This clonotype was found many times. This sequence joins TRBV20-1 and TRBJ2-3; D ambiguous. The CDR3 is 11 amino acids. V was pared by 6 bases and J by 4 bases, with 8 bases between. CDR1 is DFQATT and CDR2 is SNEGSKA in the germline V gene (reference sequence). This chain's CDR3 is CSALTSDTQYF. The CDR3 DNA reads as TGCAGTGCCCTCACGTCAGATACGCAGTATTTT.